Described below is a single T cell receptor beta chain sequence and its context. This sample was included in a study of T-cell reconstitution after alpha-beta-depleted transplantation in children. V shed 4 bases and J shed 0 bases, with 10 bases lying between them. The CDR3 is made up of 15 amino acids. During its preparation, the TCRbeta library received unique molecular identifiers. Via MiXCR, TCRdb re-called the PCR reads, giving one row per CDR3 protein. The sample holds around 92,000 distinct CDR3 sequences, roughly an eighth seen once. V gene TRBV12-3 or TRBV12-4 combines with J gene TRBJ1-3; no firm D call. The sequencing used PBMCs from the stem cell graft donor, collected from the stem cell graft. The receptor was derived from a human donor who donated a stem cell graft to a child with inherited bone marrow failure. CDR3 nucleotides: TGTGCCAGCAGTTCCGGGTCCTTCTCTGGAAACACCATATATTTT. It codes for CASSSGSFSGNTIYF.